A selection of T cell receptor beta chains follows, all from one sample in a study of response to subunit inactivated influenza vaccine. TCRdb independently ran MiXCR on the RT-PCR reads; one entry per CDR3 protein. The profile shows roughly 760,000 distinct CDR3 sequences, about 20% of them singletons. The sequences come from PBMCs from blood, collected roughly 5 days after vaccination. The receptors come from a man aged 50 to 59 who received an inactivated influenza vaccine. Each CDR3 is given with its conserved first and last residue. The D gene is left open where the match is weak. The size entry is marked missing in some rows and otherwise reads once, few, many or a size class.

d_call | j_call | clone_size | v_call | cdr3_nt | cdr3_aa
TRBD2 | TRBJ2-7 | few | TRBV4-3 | TGCGCCAGCAGCCAAGATACAGCGGGGGGGCTTGGGCAGTACTTC | CASSQDTAGGLGQYF
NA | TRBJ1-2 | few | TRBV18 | TGTGCCAGCTCACCACCGGCGAGGGGTGGAAGCTACACCTTC | CASSPPARGGSYTF
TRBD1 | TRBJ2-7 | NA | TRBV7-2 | TGTGCCAGCAGCACCCGACAGGGCTACGAGCAGTACTTC | CASSTRQGYEQYF
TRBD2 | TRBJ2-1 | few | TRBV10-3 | TGTGCCATCAGTGTAAGCGGGGACTACAATGAGCAGTTCTTC | CAISVSGDYNEQFF
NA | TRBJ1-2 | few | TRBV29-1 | TGCAGCGTTGAAGAGCCCCCCTCGGGGAACTATGGCTACACCTTC | CSVEEPPSGNYGYTF
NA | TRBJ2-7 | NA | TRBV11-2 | TGTGCCAGCAGCTTTAGTTTTGGTGGATACGAGCAGTACTTC | CASSFSFGGYEQYF
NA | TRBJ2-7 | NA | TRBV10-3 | TGTGCCATCAAGATCGGAGGGAGTGTGAATAACGAGCAGTACTTC | CAIKIGGSVNNEQYF
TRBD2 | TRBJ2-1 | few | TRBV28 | TGTGCCAGCAGTGGGGCGACTAGCGGAGTCTACAATGAGCAGTTCTTC | CASSGATSGVYNEQFF
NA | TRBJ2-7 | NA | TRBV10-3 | TGTGCCATCAGTGAGGCAGGCGTACACTCCTACGAGCAGTACTTC | CAISEAGVHSYEQYF
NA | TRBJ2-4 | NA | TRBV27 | TGTGCCAGCAGTTTAAGCCGGGGCAAAAACATTCAGTACTTC | CASSLSRGKNIQYF
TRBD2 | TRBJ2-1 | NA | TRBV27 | TGTGCCAGCAGTTTACTCGGCGGGAGTGGCAATGAGCAGTTCTTC | CASSLLGGSGNEQFF
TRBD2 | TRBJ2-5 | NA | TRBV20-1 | TGCAGTGCTAGAGATATGGAGCGGGGGTACCAAGAGACCCAGTACTTC | CSARDMERGYQETQYF
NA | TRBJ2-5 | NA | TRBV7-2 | TGTGCCAGCAGCTTAGGGGGGTACGAGACCCAGTACTTC | CASSLGGYETQYF
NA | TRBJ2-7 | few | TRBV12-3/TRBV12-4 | TGTGCCAGCAGTCCCCGGGGCCTCCACTACGAGCAGTACTTC | CASSPRGLHYEQYF
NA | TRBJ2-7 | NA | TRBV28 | TGTGCCAGCAGTTTTGCCAGACAGGACGACGAGCAGTACTTC | CASSFARQDDEQYF
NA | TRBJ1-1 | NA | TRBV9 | TGTGCCAGCAGCGTGACTGTCGCGGGGAACACTGAAGCTTTCTTT | CASSVTVAGNTEAFF
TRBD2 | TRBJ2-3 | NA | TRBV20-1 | TGCAGCATGGGACTAGCGGGTCGCACGTCTAGCACAGATACGCAGTATTTT | CSMGLAGRTSSTDTQYF
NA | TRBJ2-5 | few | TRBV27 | TGTGCCAGCCGAGAAGCGAACCAAGAGACCCAGTACTTC | CASREANQETQYF
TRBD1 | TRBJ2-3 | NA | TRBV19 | TGTGCCAGTAGTCCTCTCTACCGGGACAGCTCCTTGAGGGATACGCAGTATTTT | CASSPLYRDSSLRDTQYF
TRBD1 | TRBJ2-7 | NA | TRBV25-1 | TGTGCCAGCAGTGAACAACAGGGGAGCTACGAGCAGTACTTC | CASSEQQGSYEQYF
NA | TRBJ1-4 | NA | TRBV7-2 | TGTGCCAGCAGCTTAGTTGGCTGGGGGCGGGAAAAACTGTTTTTT | CASSLVGWGREKLFF
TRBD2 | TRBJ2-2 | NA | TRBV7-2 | TGTGCCAGCACCTATATGGGGGGGGGTGCCGGGGAGCTGCTTTTT | CASTYMGGGAGELLF
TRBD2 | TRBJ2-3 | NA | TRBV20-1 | TGCAGTGCTAGAGAAACGGGACTAGCGGCTAGCACAGATACGCAGTATTTT | CSARETGLAASTDTQYF
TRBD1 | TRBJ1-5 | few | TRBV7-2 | TGTGCCAGCAGCTCCCGGACAGGGGTCAATCAGCCCCAGCATTTT | CASSSRTGVNQPQHF
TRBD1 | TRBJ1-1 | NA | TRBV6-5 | TGTGCCAGCAGTTACCCCGGTAGGACAGGGCCCACTGAAGCTTTCTTT | CASSYPGRTGPTEAFF
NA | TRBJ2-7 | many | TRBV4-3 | TGCGCCAGCAGCCAAGTTTTTGGCTTCTCCTACGAGCAGTACTTC | CASSQVFGFSYEQYF
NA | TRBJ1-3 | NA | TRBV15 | TGTGCCACCAGCAGAGAAGTTGCCAGGTCTGGAAACACCATATATTTT | CATSREVARSGNTIYF
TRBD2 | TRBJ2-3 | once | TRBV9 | TGTGCCAGCAGCGTTCTTAGCGGGGAGGCAGATACGCAGTATTTT | CASSVLSGEADTQYF
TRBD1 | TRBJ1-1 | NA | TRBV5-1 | TGCGCCAGCAGCTCGCCCGGGACAGGGAAGTGGGTTGAAGCTTTCTTT | CASSSPGTGKWVEAFF
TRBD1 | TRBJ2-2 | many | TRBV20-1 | TGCAGTGCAAGCCGGGACAGGGTCAACCGGGAGCTGTTTTTT | CSASRDRVNRELFF
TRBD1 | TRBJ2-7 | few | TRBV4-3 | TGCGCCAGAGAAGAGGACAGGGTGAGATCCTACGAGCAGTACTTC | CAREEDRVRSYEQYF
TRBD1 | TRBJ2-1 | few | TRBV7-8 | TGTGCCAGCAGCTTAGAAGGACAGGGGATGGGCAATGAGCAGTTCTTC | CASSLEGQGMGNEQFF
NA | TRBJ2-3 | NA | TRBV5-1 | TGCGCCAGCTGTCGTGTCAGCACAGATACGCAGTATTTT | CASCRVSTDTQYF
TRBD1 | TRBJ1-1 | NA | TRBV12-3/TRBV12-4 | TGTGCCAGCAGTGCCTATTCCGGGACAGGGGGCTTCCTAGGACACACTGAAGCTTTCTTT | CASSAYSGTGGFLGHTEAFF
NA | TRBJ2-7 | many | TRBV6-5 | TGTGCCAGCAGTTACGCAGGAACATCCTACGAGCAGTACTTC | CASSYAGTSYEQYF
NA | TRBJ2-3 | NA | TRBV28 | TGTGCCAGCAGTATCCTCCAGGGGGGACCGCAGTATTTT | CASSILQGGPQYF
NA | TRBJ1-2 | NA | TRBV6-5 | TGTGCCGCGGGGGAACGTAACTATGGCTACACCTTC | CAAGERNYGYTF
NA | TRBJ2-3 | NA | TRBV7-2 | TGTGCCAGCATACCGGGAGTTAGCACAGATACGCAGTATTTT | CASIPGVSTDTQYF
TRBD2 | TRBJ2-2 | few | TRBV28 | TGTGCCAGCAGACGACTAGCGGGTGGGGAGCTGTTTTTT | CASRRLAGGELFF
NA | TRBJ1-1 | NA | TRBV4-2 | TGTGCCAGCAGCCAAGAGTTTTCCACCGGGCCCGAAGCTTTCTTT | CASSQEFSTGPEAFF
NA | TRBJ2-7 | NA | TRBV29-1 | TGCAGAAGGGGCGGTGGGCCGGGGCCCCTCAACTACGAGCAGTACTTC | CRRGGGPGPLNYEQYF
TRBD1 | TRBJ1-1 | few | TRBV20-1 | TGCAGTGCTAGCCCCCTCGGACAGGTTAACACTGAAGCTTTCTTT | CSASPLGQVNTEAFF
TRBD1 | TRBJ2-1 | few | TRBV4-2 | TGTGCCAGCAGCCAAGACGCCCGGGGACAGCGACGTCACAATGAGCAGTTCTTC | CASSQDARGQRRHNEQFF
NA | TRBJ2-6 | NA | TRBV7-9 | TGTGCCAGCAGCTTAAGGTCCCCCGGGGCTGGGGCCAACGTCCTGACTTTC | CASSLRSPGAGANVLTF
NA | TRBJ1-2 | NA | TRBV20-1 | TGCAGTGCTAGCCTCCCGGGGGGCAGGATCTATGGCTACACCTTC | CSASLPGGRIYGYTF
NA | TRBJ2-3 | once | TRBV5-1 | TGCGCCAGCAGTTTTTGGACAGACGTAAGCACAGATACGCAGTATTTT | CASSFWTDVSTDTQYF
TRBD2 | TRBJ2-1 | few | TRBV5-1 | TGCGCCAGCAGCTCAACTAGCGGGGTGGGGGAGCAGTTCTTC | CASSSTSGVGEQFF
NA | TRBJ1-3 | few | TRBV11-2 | TGTGCCAGCAGCTCCTGGGGCTCCAACCTGTATACAAACCCTGGAAACACCATATATTTT | CASSSWGSNLYTNPGNTIYF
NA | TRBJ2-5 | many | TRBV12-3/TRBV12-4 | TGTGCCAGCAGTTTAGTGCAGGGGTTGGAGACCCAGTACTTC | CASSLVQGLETQYF
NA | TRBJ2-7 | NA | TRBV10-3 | TGTGCCATCAGTGAGGTGGAGGGATACGAGCAGTACTTC | CAISEVEGYEQYF
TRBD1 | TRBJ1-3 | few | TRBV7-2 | TGTGCCAGCAGCTTAGCCAGGACAGGGGTCGGAAACACCATATATTTT | CASSLARTGVGNTIYF